One and the same sample provided the 23 T cell receptor beta chains below, sequenced in a study of somatic mutations in cytotoxic T cells in rheumatoid arthritis. The protocol was immunoSEQ multiplex PCR, while the TCRdb copy is restricted to in-frame clones and leaves out a portion. The table has just under 9,500 clones, about 79% seen once. Sequencing was performed on CD8+ T cells sorted from blood. The receptors derive from an adult with rheumatoid arthritis.

This clone was counted a few times. The chain combines TRBV4-1 with TRBJ1-1; tentative D call: TRBD1 (5 bases). The CDR3 totals 12 residues. Per the germline V gene, CDR1 is MGHRA and CDR2 is YSYEKL. V lost 0 bases to trimming and J lost 10 bases, with 9 bases between them. The CDR3 spells CASSQDGALAFF. CDR3 nucleotides: TGCGCCAGCAGCCAAGACGGGGCTCTAGCTTTCTTT.

The chain employs TRBV25-1 and TRBJ2-7; TRBD1 is a possible D gene (6 bases). Germline values: CDR1 MGHDK, CDR2 SYGVNS. CDR3 size: 13 residues. The V end lost 5 bases, the J end lost 4 bases, and 12 bases lay between the germline ends. The CDR3 DNA reads TGTGCCAGCAGTTCACATACAGGGTACGAGCAGTACTTC. Encoded protein: CASSSHTGYEQYF.

V usage is TRBV18 and J usage is TRBJ2-5; D remains ambiguous. Trimming took off 4 bases at V and 5 bases at J, with 5 bases between the two ends. The CDR3 covers 11 residues. Germline values: CDR1 KGHSH, CDR2 LQKENI. CDR3 residues: CASSLDETQYF. The CDR3 nucleotides are TGTGCCAGCTCACTGGACGAGACCCAGTACTTC.

This chain joins TRBV10-3 and TRBJ2-7; D is uncertain. Trimming took 6 bases from V and 1 from J, leaving 7 bases between them. The V gene's germline CDR1 is ENHRY and CDR2 SYGVKD. The CDR3 contains 12 residues. Written as DNA, the CDR3 is TGTGCCATCAGGTCGCCGTCCTACGAGCAGTACTTC. This codes for CAIRSPSYEQYF.

The J gene is TRBJ2-5, the V gene TRBV14; 8 bases agree with TRBD2. The V segment lost 1 base and the J segment 0 bases; nucleotides outside the gene matches: 1. Germline loops: CDR1 SGHDN, CDR2 FVKESK. The CDR3 spans 15 residues. The CDR3 loop is CASSQGTSHQETQYF. The CDR3 DNA follows: TGTGCCAGCAGCCAAGGGACTAGCCACCAAGAGACCCAGTACTTC.

Only one count was recorded for this clone. CDR3 in DNA: TGTGCCATTCCGGGGCTATACAATGAGCAGTTCTTC. It is translated as CAIPGLYNEQFF. J is TRBJ2-1 and V is TRBV15; D possibly uses TRBD1 or TRBD2 (5 bases each). CDR1 LNHNV and CDR2 YYDKDF come from the germline V gene (reference sequence). The CDR3 runs to 12 residues. V lost 10 bases and J lost 4, with 11 bases in between.

The chain carries TRBV15 and TRBJ2-5, with TRBD2 identical over 11 bases. V trimming: 1 base; J trimming: 5 bases; junction bases outside the gene matches: 3. The CDR3 is 15 amino acids. Germline V CDR1 and CDR2: LNHNV, YYDKDF (reference sequence). CDR3 region: CATSRGSGRAETQYF. CDR3 nucleotides: TGTGCCACCAGCAGAGGTAGCGGGAGGGCTGAGACCCAGTACTTC.

This clone was observed a single time. The chain couples TRBV7-8 to TRBJ2-6; D is perhaps TRBD1 (6 bases). Germline V gene data show CDR1 as SGHVS and CDR2 as FQNEAQ. This CDR3 spans 15 amino acids. V lost 5 bases and J lost 2, with 10 bases in between. The CDR3 DNA reads as TGTGCCAGCAGCATACAGGGTCCTGGGGCCAACGTCCTGACTTTC. Translating gives CASSIQGPGANVLTF.

The V and J genes are TRBV10-3 and TRBJ2-1; 12 positions agree with TRBD2. Germline V CDR1 and CDR2: ENHRY, SYGVKD. The CDR3 runs to 15 residues. V was clipped by 10 bases and J by 4 bases; unmatched bases: 8. The CDR3 region has the DNA TGTGCCAGCAGCCCCGGACTAGCGGGATACAATGAGCAGTTCTTC. It encodes CASSPGLAGYNEQFF.

CDR3 in DNA: TGTGCCAGCAGCTTGGTGGGGACAGCGAACACTGAAGCTTTCTTT. Its translation: CASSLVGTANTEAFF. V is TRBV5-5 and J is TRBJ1-1; 7 nucleotides agree with TRBD1. The CDR3 spans 15 residues. The germline V gene has CDR1 SGHKS and CDR2 YYEKEE (reference sequence). The V and J ends lost 0 bases and 1 base, in that order; junction bases with no gene match: 3.

For the CDR3, the DNA is TGTGCCAGTAGCCTTGGGGGCGGACTAAATGAGCAGTTCTTC. Protein sequence: CASSLGGGLNEQFF. The chain joins TRBV19 to TRBJ2-1, with D possibly called TRBD1 or TRBD2 (6 bases each). The CDR3 sequence is 14 residues long. With 6 bases removed from V and 7 bases from J, the gap between germline ends came to 16 bases. The germline V gene encodes CDR1 LNHDA and CDR2 SQIVND (reference sequence).

V gene TRBV30 combines with J gene TRBJ2-1; tentatively, D is TRBD1 (5 bases). CDR1 is GTSNPN and CDR2 is SVGIG in the germline V gene (reference sequence). V was pared by 3 bases and J by 4 bases, with 10 bases between. The CDR3 loop spans 13 amino acids. CDR3 coding DNA: TGTGCCTGGAGCCAGGGCCGTTACAATGAGCAGTTCTTC. Translating it yields CAWSQGRYNEQFF.

DNA of the CDR3: TGTGCCAGCAGCCCTAGCGGGTCTCCCTACAATGAGCAGTTCTTC. Its translation is CASSPSGSPYNEQFF. The rearrangement uses TRBV14 and TRBJ2-1, with 8 bases aligning to TRBD2. This CDR3 is 15 amino acids long. CDR1 is SGHDN and CDR2 is FVKESK in the germline V gene. J was trimmed by 2 bases and V by 4 bases; bases with no gene match: 4.

This clone was observed a single time. The chain combines TRBV6-1 with TRBJ2-7; perhaps D is TRBD1 or TRBD2 (5 bases each). The CDR3 runs 12 residues. Germline V gives CDR1 MNHNS, CDR2 SASEGT. Trimming took off 6 bases at V and 5 bases at J, with 11 bases between the two ends. CDR3 in amino acids: CASRPEGNEQYF. Written as DNA, the CDR3 is TGTGCCAGCAGACCCGAGGGGAACGAGCAGTACTTC.

This chain uses TRBV6-4 with TRBJ1-2; D is perhaps TRBD1 (6 bases). This CDR3 is 15 amino acids long. CDR1 and CDR2 from the germline V gene are MRHNA and SNTAGT. V gave up 6 bases and J gave up 8 bases, with 22 bases separating them. Written as DNA, the CDR3 is TGTGCCAGCAGCCCCCGGGCCGGGGGCGGGAAGGGCTACACCTTC. This translates into CASSPRAGGGKGYTF.

The chain employs TRBV5-4 and TRBJ1-2, with D perhaps TRBD1 (5 bases). This CDR3 region has 11 residues. The germline V gene encodes CDR1 SGHNT and CDR2 YYREEE (reference sequence). V was clipped by 3 bases and J by 7 bases, with 7 bases between them. The CDR3 loop reads CASSWGSGYTF. The CDR3 nucleotides are TGTGCCAGCAGCTGGGGGAGTGGCTACACCTTC.

In this sample, this clone turned up a few times. The chain has TRBV4-1 and TRBJ1-4; D not resolved. V was cut by 8 bases and J by 8 bases, with 9 bases left in between. Germline V gene lookup returns CDR1 MGHRA and CDR2 YSYEKL. The CDR3 contains 11 residues. The CDR3 DNA reads as TGCGCCAGCCAGGTACGGGAAAAACTGTTTTTT. This translates into CASQVREKLFF.

The chain couples TRBV28 to TRBJ2-5; D remains ambiguous. The J call could be wrong; TRBJ2-7 is a better fit for the DNA end. CDR1 is MDHEN, CDR2 SYDVKM, per germline. The CDR3 has 13 residues. The CDR3: CASSYPFSYEQYF. The CDR3, as DNA: TGTGCCAGCAGTTACCCCTTCTCCTACGAGCAGTACTTC.

V and J are TRBV28 and TRBJ1-2; D perhaps matches TRBD1 (6 bases). V was clipped by 5 bases and J by 8 bases, with 24 bases between them. This CDR3 spans 16 amino acids. Looked up from germline, CDR1 is MDHEN and CDR2 is SYDVKM. CDR3 sequence reads: CASSPPHFRGPGGYTF. The CDR3 bases are TGTGCCAGCAGTCCACCTCATTTCCGGGGGCCGGGGGGCTACACCTTC.

V gene TRBV5-4 combines with J gene TRBJ1-2; D remains ambiguous. The CDR3 is made up of 16 amino acids. V was pared by 1 base and J by 4 bases, with 17 bases between. Germline CDR1 reads SGHNT; CDR2 reads YYREEE (reference sequence). The CDR3 is CASSLKSVRQAYGYTF. CDR3 in DNA: TGTGCCAGCAGCTTGAAGTCTGTCCGTCAAGCCTATGGCTACACCTTC.

The chain links TRBV7-8 to TRBJ2-2, with D possibly matching TRBD1 (6 bases). CDR1 is SGHVS, CDR2 FQNEAQ, per germline. With 5 bases removed from V and 5 bases from J, the gap between germline ends came to 21 bases. CDR3 size: 17 residues. CDR3 amino acids: CASSPLGQIVSTGELFF. The CDR3 nucleotides are TGTGCCAGCAGCCCTCTCGGACAGATAGTTAGTACCGGGGAGCTGTTTTTT.

The chain is built from TRBV13 and TRBJ1-2; weak D call: TRBD1 (5 bases). V shed 0 bases and J shed 5 bases, with 7 bases lying between them. CDR1 is PRHDT and CDR2 is FYEKMQ in the germline V gene (reference sequence). This CDR3 region has 13 residues. CDR3 loop: CASSLGRDYGYTF. The DNA for the CDR3 is TGTGCCAGCAGCTTAGGCAGGGATTATGGCTACACCTTC.

The V gene is TRBV7-9, the J gene TRBJ1-1; 11 nucleotides line up with TRBD1. The germline V gene encodes CDR1 SEHNR and CDR2 FQNEAQ (reference sequence). After removal of 1 base from V and 5 bases from J, the junction contained 3 bases not matched to a gene. The CDR3 has 15 residues. CDR3 amino acids: CASSLEGQGGTEAFF. DNA for the CDR3: TGTGCCAGCAGCTTAGAGGGACAGGGGGGAACTGAAGCTTTCTTT.